Listed below are T cell receptor beta chains from one sample, sequenced in a study of OX40 agonist ivuxolimab in advanced cancers. Sequencing was performed with immunoSEQ multiplex PCR; in TCRdb, only in-frame clones are kept and a portion is missing. This repertoire shows 42,000 or so clones, about 86% found once; its top ten account for 21%. Here the sequenced sample was CD4+ or CD8+ T cells sorted from blood, taken in a trial of the OX40 agonist ivuxolimab. The source is an adult with an advanced solid tumor such as melanoma, head and neck, liver or kidney cancer. CDR3s include the opening cysteine and the closing phenylalanine or tryptophan. The D gene is left open where the match is weak. Clone size appears in some rows only: once, few, many, or a class for an expanded clone.

.,TRBJ2-4,TRBV2,.,CASSEAGGGRGQYF,TGTGCCAGCAGTGAAGCAGGTGGGGGAAGGGGTCAGTACTTC
TRBD2,TRBJ2-6,TRBV11-1,.,CASSLETSGYSGANVLTF,TGTGCCAGCAGCCTCGAAACTAGCGGGTACTCTGGGGCCAACGTCCTGACTTTC
.,TRBJ1-5,TRBV19,.,CASSIGGGTLYSNQPQHF,TGTGCCAGTAGTATAGGTGGAGGGACCCTCTATAGCAATCAGCCCCAGCATTTT
.,TRBJ2-1,TRBV10-3,once,CAISEPAEVFNEQFF,TGTGCCATCAGTGAACCGGCGGAAGTGTTCAATGAGCAGTTCTTC
.,TRBJ1-4,TRBV2,few,CASSEGGHNNEKLFF,TGTGCCAGCAGTGAGGGGGGACATAATAATGAAAAACTGTTTTTT
.,TRBJ1-3,TRBV5-1,.,CASSGSSGNTIYF,TGCGCCAGCAGCGGAAGCTCTGGAAACACCATATATTTT
.,TRBJ2-1,TRBV7-8,.,CASIHLEGAYNEQFF,TGTGCCAGCATCCACCTAGAGGGGGCCTACAATGAGCAGTTCTTC
TRBD1,TRBJ1-3,TRBV11-2,.,CASSSGRGPLHNSGNTIYF,TGTGCCAGCAGCTCTGGGAGGGGGCCCCTTCATAACTCTGGAAACACCATATATTTT
.,TRBJ2-2,TRBV13,.,CASSFGTYGELFF,TGTGCCAGCAGCTTCGGGACGTACGGGGAGCTGTTTTTT
TRBD1,TRBJ2-7,TRBV4-1,.,CASSLYGTGGLYEQYF,TGCGCCAGCAGCCTATACGGGACAGGGGGTCTCTACGAGCAGTACTTC
.,TRBJ2-1,TRBV5-4,.,CASSSSGLLYNEQFF,TGTGCCAGCAGCTCCTCGGGACTGCTCTACAATGAGCAGTTCTTC
TRBD2,TRBJ2-4,TRBV5-1,few,CASSWTSGGLNIQYF,TGCGCCAGCAGCTGGACTAGCGGGGGGTTAAACATTCAGTACTTC
.,TRBJ2-1,TRBV7-9,.,CAIWRPYNEQFF,TGTGCCATTTGGCGTCCGTACAATGAGCAGTTCTTC
.,TRBJ1-6,TRBV28,.,CASSPAWDSSSPLHF,TGTGCCAGCAGTCCCGCTTGGGACTCGAGCTCACCCCTCCACTTT
TRBD1,TRBJ2-7,TRBV9,.,CASSAEARTGSYEQYF,TGTGCCAGCAGCGCCGAGGCCCGGACAGGTTCGTACGAGCAGTACTTC
TRBD1,TRBJ2-5,TRBV6-6,.,CASSLTGGAETQYF,TGTGCCAGCAGTCTCACAGGGGGCGCTGAGACCCAGTACTTC
.,TRBJ1-4,TRBV6-6,.,CASRGTGKDEKLFF,TGTGCCAGCAGGGGGACTGGAAAGGATGAAAAACTGTTTTTT
TRBD1,TRBJ2-7,TRBV6-1,.,CASTGTGASYEQYF,TGTGCCAGCACCGGGACAGGGGCCTCCTACGAGCAGTACTTC
.,TRBJ1-4,TRBV6-5,.,CASSYSATNEKLFF,TGTGCCAGCAGTTACTCTGCAACTAATGAAAAACTGTTTTTT
.,TRBJ2-1,TRBV7-3,.,CASSLGTEQFF,TGTGCCAGCAGCCTAGGGACTGAGCAGTTCTTC
.,TRBJ2-2,TRBV6-5,.,CASSLGTGELFF,TGTGCCAGCAGTCTAGGAACCGGGGAGCTGTTTTTT
TRBD1,TRBJ2-1,TRBV9,.,CASSVGGQGANNEQFF,TGTGCCAGCAGCGTAGGTGGACAGGGGGCAAACAATGAGCAGTTCTTC
TRBD2,TRBJ2-1,TRBV5-1,.,CASTLRTSGGPYNEQFF,TGCGCCAGCACCCTAAGGACTAGCGGGGGCCCTTACAATGAGCAGTTCTTC
TRBD1,TRBJ2-1,TRBV28,.,CASSPDRGTYNEQFF,TGTGCCAGCAGTCCGGACAGGGGTACCTACAATGAGCAGTTCTTC
TRBD2,TRBJ2-2,TRBV9,once,CASSGGVAGENTGELFF,TGTGCCAGCAGCGGAGGGGTAGCGGGGGAGAACACCGGGGAGCTGTTTTTT
.,TRBJ1-2,TRBV7-2,.,CASSLEHLISYGYTF,TGTGCCAGCAGCTTAGAACACCTTATATCCTATGGCTACACCTTC
.,TRBJ2-5,TRBV11-2,.,CASSSTFQETQYF,TGTGCCAGCAGCTCGACGTTCCAAGAGACCCAGTACTTC
.,TRBJ2-2,TRBV5-8,.,CASSRGTVNTGELFF,TGTGCCAGCAGCCGCGGGACAGTGAACACCGGGGAGCTGTTTTTT
.,TRBJ1-5,TRBV16,.,CASSQEDSNQPQHF,TGTGCCAGCAGCCAAGAAGATAGCAATCAGCCCCAGCATTTT
TRBD1,TRBJ2-7,TRBV28,.,CASSPTGGGYEQYF,TGTGCCAGCAGCCCAACAGGGGGCGGCTACGAGCAGTACTTC
.,TRBJ2-2,TRBV27,once,CASSLSGTGELFF,TGTGCCAGCAGTTTATCGGGCACCGGGGAGCTGTTTTTT
.,TRBJ2-7,TRBV15,.,CATSRDPGGAEQYF,TGTGCCACCAGCAGAGATCCGGGCGGGGCCGAGCAGTACTTC
.,TRBJ1-4,TRBV6-1,.,CASSEAGGLGAREKLFF,TGTGCCAGCAGTGAAGCTGGAGGTTTGGGGGCACGGGAAAAACTGTTTTTT
.,TRBJ1-4,TRBV27,once,CASSLGEKLFF,TGTGCCAGCAGCTTAGGTGAAAAACTGTTTTTT
TRBD2,TRBJ2-1,TRBV5-1,.,CASSWAAGGHYSYNEQFF,TGCGCCAGCAGCTGGGCCGCGGGGGGGCACTACTCCTACAATGAGCAGTTCTTC
.,TRBJ1-2,TRBV9,.,CASSGQELYGYTF,TGTGCCAGCAGCGGACAGGAACTCTATGGCTACACCTTC
.,TRBJ2-3,TRBV29-1,.,CSVEGTSGYF,TGCAGCGTTGAGGGAACTTCAGGGTATTTT
TRBD2,TRBJ2-3,TRBV7-8,few,CASSRGGGDTQYF,TGTGCCAGCAGCCGCGGGGGGGGAGATACGCAGTATTTT
TRBD1,TRBJ2-7,TRBV7-2,.,CASSLSRGSSYEQYF,TGTGCCAGCAGCTTGAGCAGGGGGAGCTCCTACGAGCAGTACTTC
.,TRBJ1-1,TRBV7-6,.,CASREQGWLTEAFF,TGTGCCAGCAGAGAACAGGGATGGTTAACTGAAGCTTTCTTT
.,TRBJ1-2,TRBV9,once,CASSETGHLRTRVNYGYTF,TGTGCCAGCAGCGAGACAGGACATCTCCGAACTCGCGTTAACTATGGCTACACCTTC
TRBD1,TRBJ2-1,TRBV18,.,CASSPGTDNEQFF,TGTGCCAGCTCACCTGGGACAGATAATGAGCAGTTCTTC
.,TRBJ2-7,TRBV7-8,.,CASSLDRHGEYEQYF,TGTGCCAGCAGCTTAGACAGACACGGAGAATACGAGCAGTACTTC
.,TRBJ2-1,TRBV4-1,.,CASSQHSFNEQFF,TGCGCCAGCAGCCAACATTCATTCAATGAGCAGTTCTTC
.,TRBJ1-1,TRBV5-6,.,CASSSRLNTEAFF,TGTGCCAGCAGCTCTCGGCTGAACACTGAAGCTTTCTTT
TRBD1,TRBJ1-2,TRBV30,.,CAWSNEGQGADYGYTF,TGTGCCTGGAGTAACGAGGGACAGGGGGCCGACTATGGCTACACCTTC
TRBD1,TRBJ2-1,TRBV5-1,few,CASSLGQGANEQFF,TGCGCCAGCAGCTTGGGACAGGGGGCTAATGAGCAGTTCTTC
.,TRBJ1-2,TRBV6-5,.,CASSYSVRAFYGYTF,TGTGCCAGCAGTTACTCGGTCCGGGCTTTCTATGGCTACACCTTC
.,TRBJ1-2,TRBV9,.,CASSVADGANYGYTF,TGTGCCAGCAGCGTAGCAGACGGGGCGAACTATGGCTACACCTTC
.,TRBJ2-6,TRBV4-2,.,CASSQGGSFSGANVLTF,TGTGCCAGCAGCCAAGGGGGGTCCTTCTCTGGGGCCAACGTCCTGACTTTC
TRBD1,TRBJ1-5,TRBV4-3,.,CASSQVTGLNQPQHF,TGCGCCAGCAGCCAAGTGACAGGGTTAAATCAGCCCCAGCATTTT
.,TRBJ1-5,TRBV28,.,CASSLRGEHSNQPQHF,TGTGCCAGCAGTTTAAGGGGGGAACATAGCAATCAGCCCCAGCATTTT
TRBD1,TRBJ1-3,TRBV5-8,.,CAMTDRSSGNTIYF,TGTGCCATGACGGACAGGAGCTCTGGAAACACCATATATTTT
.,TRBJ1-1,TRBV4-3,.,CASSQEWDSPPGAFF,TGCGCCAGCAGCCAAGAATGGGACTCTCCCCCTGGAGCTTTCTTT
.,TRBJ1-6,TRBV21-1,.,CASSEKGYRSYNSPLHF,TGTGCCAGCAGCGAAAAGGGGTATCGCTCCTATAATTCACCCCTCCACTTT
.,TRBJ2-2,TRBV4-1,medium-sized,CASRHTGELFF,TGCGCCAGCCGTCATACCGGGGAGCTGTTTTTT
.,TRBJ2-5,TRBV9,.,CASSVGEGKRETQYF,TGTGCCAGCAGCGTAGGTGAGGGGAAGAGGGAGACCCAGTACTTC
.,TRBJ2-3,TRBV4-1,.,CASTRPGSPTDTQYF,TGCGCCAGCACCAGACCAGGCTCCCCCACAGATACGCAGTATTTT
.,TRBJ2-1,TRBV27,few,CASSFMAYNEQFF,TGTGCCAGCAGTTTCATGGCCTACAATGAGCAGTTCTTC
.,TRBJ1-1,TRBV4-3,.,CASSQDSGGGAFF,TGCGCCAGCAGCCAAGATAGTGGAGGAGGTGCTTTCTTT